One sample yielded the 12 T cell receptor beta chains listed below, sequenced in a study of T cell repertoires in cytomegalovirus infection (dated by TCRdb to 2018 to 2020). Sequenced using an Illumina HiSeq 1500. In TCRdb, the public reads were trimmed at Q25 with fastp and aligned with MiXCR, with productive beta chains retained. Merged by CDR3 protein, the rows form single entries marked with the most common genes and DNA. This sample lists about 400,000 distinct CDR3 sequences; around 18% were detected once. Jointly, the top ten make up approximately 10% of the sample. The sample consisted of PBMCs. All receptors come from a human donor in good health (CMV status not recorded). Some clones in this sample may be carry-over from other donors' samples.

The CDR3 nucleotides read TGTGCCTGGAGGGCCGGAAGACAGGGCTTCGGGACCCAGTACTTC. Its protein product is CAWRAGRQGFGTQYF. The J gene is TRBJ2-5, the V gene TRBV30; 7 positions match TRBD1. From germline, CDR1 is GTSNPN and CDR2 SVGIG (reference sequence). The CDR3 loop spans 15 amino acids. The ends lost 3 bases at V and 7 bases at J; junction bases unmatched: 14.

This clonotype was recorded once. A much larger clone is a single base away; this may be a read error. V and J are TRBV7-6 and TRBJ2-3, with D perhaps TRBD1 (5 bases). From germline, CDR1 is SGHVS and CDR2 FNYEAQ. The length of the CDR3 is 16 residues. CDR3 nucleotides: TGTGCCAGAAGCTCACAGGCTTTTTATATGTCAGATACGCAGTATTTT. As protein: CARSSQAFYMSDTQYF. The full variable domain, completed using reference TRBV7-6 and TRBJ2-3, is GAGVSQSPRYKVTKRGQDVALRCDPISGHVSLYWYRQALGQGPEFLTYFNYEAQQDKSGLPNDRFSAERPEGSISTLTIQRTEQRDSAMYRCARSSQAFYMSDTQYFGPGTRLTVL.

This clonotype was seen a few times. J is TRBJ2-1 and V is TRBV2; no clear D. The CDR3 spans 12 residues. Germline lookup yields CDR1 SNHLY and CDR2 FYNNEI. The CDR3 region has the DNA TGTGCTCAAGCAGCCTCCTACAATGAGCAGTTCTTC. It codes for CAQAASYNEQFF.

The chain recombines TRBV6-2 or TRBV6-3 with TRBJ2-2; TRBD2 matches at 8 bases. The germline V gene has CDR1 MNHEY and CDR2 SVGEGT. Germline trimming cut 2 bases from V and 6 bases from J; bases unmatched to any gene: 2. CDR3 length: 14 residues. The chain's CDR3 is CASSYPGGPGELFF. In DNA form, the CDR3 reads TGTGCCAGCAGTTACCCGGGGGGGCCCGGGGAGCTGTTTTTT.

This clonotype was picked up a small number of times. V gene TRBV6-1 combines with J gene TRBJ2-2; D gene uncertain. Trimming took 8 bases from V and 9 from J, leaving 13 bases between them. This CDR3 is built from 12 residues. Per germline, CDR1 MNHNS and CDR2 SASEGT. The CDR3 loop reads CASRRTARELFF. CDR3 in DNA: TGTGCCAGCCGCAGGACCGCAAGGGAGCTGTTTTTT.

A few counts support this clonotype. The J gene is TRBJ1-2, the V gene TRBV4-1; a possible D gene is TRBD1 (5 bases). The CDR3 has 15 amino acids. Looked up from germline, CDR1 is MGHRA and CDR2 is YSYEKL. V lost 1 base, J lost 3 bases, and 12 bases lay in between. CDR3 amino acids: CASSQVQRGDYGYTF. The CDR3 bases are TGCGCCAGCAGCCAAGTTCAGCGAGGGGACTATGGCTACACCTTC.

The V gene is TRBV18, the J gene TRBJ1-4; D perhaps matches TRBD1 (6 bases). Trimming left V 2 bases short and J 6 bases short, with 16 bases between. The CDR3 length is 16 residues. Germline-derived CDR1 and CDR2 are KGHSH and LQKENI. The DNA of the CDR3 is TGTGCCAGCTCACCATGGGAAACCGGGGGCGATGAAAAACTGTTTTTT. This encodes CASSPWETGGDEKLFF.

The chain joins TRBV29-1 to TRBJ2-5; 12 bases fit TRBD2. CDR1 is SQVTM, CDR2 ANQGSEA, per germline. The CDR3 covers 14 residues. Germline trimming cut 5 bases from V and 4 bases from J; bases unmatched to any gene: 5. CDR3 residues: CSVSGLAGRETQYF. For the CDR3, the DNA is TGCAGCGTTTCAGGACTAGCGGGGCGAGAGACCCAGTACTTC.

In this sample, this clonotype turned up a few times. V and J are TRBV11-2 and TRBJ2-2; 10 nucleotides align to TRBD2. CDR1 is SGHAT and CDR2 is FQNNGV in the germline V gene. The V segment lost 7 bases and the J segment 7 bases; nucleotides outside the gene matches: 15. There are 17 residues in the CDR3. The CDR3 is CASTYTSGTSDIGELFF. The CDR3 DNA reads as TGTGCCAGCACCTACACTTCCGGGACTAGCGACATCGGGGAGCTGTTTTTT.

The CDR3 nucleotides are TGCGCCAGCAGCTTGGACAGTACCTATGGCTACACCTTC. Translating it yields CASSLDSTYGYTF. The V call is TRBV5-1, the J call TRBJ1-2; D gene unclear. V was pared by 0 bases and J by 4 bases, with 7 bases between. Germline V gives CDR1 SGHRS, CDR2 YFSETQ. The CDR3 is 13 residues long.

In its sample, this clonotype was seen many times. V is TRBV5-4 and J is TRBJ1-2, with D perhaps matching TRBD1 (5 bases). Germline loops: CDR1 SGHNT, CDR2 YYREEE (reference sequence). This CDR3 contains 15 residues. V was shortened by 3 bases and J by 2 bases, with 14 bases between the two germline ends. CDR3 residues: CASSSPTRENYGYTF. The CDR3 DNA follows: TGTGCCAGCAGCTCGCCCACCAGGGAGAACTATGGCTACACCTTC.

The chain employs TRBV6-2 or TRBV6-3 and TRBJ2-1; 13 positions match TRBD2. The ends lost 6 bases at V and 9 bases at J; junction bases unmatched: 8. Per the germline V gene, CDR1 is MNHEY and CDR2 is SVGEGT. This CDR3 has 15 residues. CDR3 sequence: CASSQGLAGRSEQFF. The CDR3 region has the DNA TGTGCCAGCAGCCAGGGACTAGCGGGAAGGAGTGAGCAGTTCTTC.